The 29 T cell receptor beta chains below come from one sample, sequenced in a study of a mutant IDH1 vaccine in newly diagnosed glioma. This sample's time point: week 35, safety follow-up. A single vaccine dose contained 300 ug of mutant IDH1 20-mer peptide, and topical imiquimod was used with it. Their antigens remain unidentified. Clones were read by immunoSEQ multiplex PCR, and TCRdb kept only the in-frame ones, dropping some. The sample lists 40,000 to 55,000 clones, 76% occurring once. The sample was PBMCs, taken from a glioma patient whose treatment included an IDH1 peptide vaccine. The source of these receptors is a man aged 35-49 years with glioma.

The chain combines TRBV6-5 with TRBJ1-3; no clear D gene. The germline CDR1 and CDR2 sequences are MNHEY and SVGAGI. The V end was cut by 7 bases, the J end by 0 bases, with 13 bases between. The CDR3 totals 15 residues. The CDR3 loop reads CASTPDFFSGNTIYF. The CDR3 DNA reads TGTGCCAGCACGCCGGACTTTTTCTCTGGAAACACCATATATTTT.

This clone was detected only once. The V call is TRBV10-3, the J call TRBJ2-3; D unclear. This CDR3 region has 15 residues. V lost 0 bases to trimming and J lost 4 bases, with 11 bases between them. CDR1 and CDR2 (germline): ENHRY, SYGVKD. CDR3 residues: CAISESIQDADTQYF. DNA for the CDR3: TGTGCCATCAGTGAGTCGATTCAGGACGCAGATACGCAGTATTTT.

CDR3 residues: CASRGGNTIYF. The CDR3, as DNA: TGTGCCAGTAGGGGAGGAAACACCATATATTTT. This sequence joins TRBV13 and TRBJ1-3; D is possibly TRBD1 (5 bases). V was clipped by 9 bases and J by 4 bases, with 7 bases between them. The CDR3 is 11 amino acids. CDR1 is PRHDT, CDR2 FYEKMQ, per germline (reference sequence).

V gene TRBV11-2 combines with J gene TRBJ1-5; D unresolved. The CDR3 loop spans 13 amino acids. Germline CDR1 and CDR2: SGHAT and FQNNGV. V gave up 2 bases and J gave up 3 bases, with 5 bases separating them. The DNA of the CDR3 is TGTGCCAGCAGCTTATATCTCAATCAGCCCCAGCATTTT. Encoded protein: CASSLYLNQPQHF.

This clone was observed a few times. As DNA, the CDR3 is TGTGCCAGCAGCCCCCAAAAGCGGGAGACAGTCTGCTATCAGCCCCAGCATTTT. Amino acid sequence: CASSPQKRETVCYQPQHF. The chain recombines TRBV21-1 with TRBJ1-5. TRBV21-1 is assigned pseudogene status. The CDR3 contains 18 residues.

This clone was seen a single time. The V and J genes are TRBV11-3 and TRBJ2-5, with a possible D match to TRBD2 (6 bases). Trimming took off 3 bases at V and 3 bases at J, with 11 bases between the two ends. The CDR3 sequence is 14 residues long. Germline CDR1 SGHNT, CDR2 YENEEA. CDR3 in DNA: TGTGCCAGCAGCTTGGGACTGGGGAAAGAGACCCAGTACTTC. Amino acids: CASSLGLGKETQYF.

V gene TRBV7-9 combines with J gene TRBJ2-1; tentative D call: TRBD2 (6 bases). This CDR3 is 15 amino acids long. V was trimmed by 6 bases and J by 4 bases, leaving 16 bases between them. Germline loops: CDR1 SEHNR, CDR2 FQNEAQ (reference sequence). The CDR3 DNA reads TGTGCCAGCAGACTTGCGGCTAGCGAGTACAATGAGCAGTTCTTC. It is translated as CASRLAASEYNEQFF.

Many counts were recorded for this clone. V usage is TRBV5-4 and J usage is TRBJ2-7; D may be TRBD2 (5 bases). Germline CDR1 and CDR2: SGHNT and YYREEE (reference sequence). Trimming left V 4 bases short and J 0 bases short, with 17 bases between. The CDR3 is 16 amino acids. The CDR3, as DNA: TGTGCCAGCAGCCCGGGATTGCTTTCTATCTCCTACGAGCAGTACTTC. Its protein product is CASSPGLLSISYEQYF.

The rearrangement joins TRBV29-1 to TRBJ2-3, with 9 positions matching TRBD2. The ends lost 7 bases at V and 7 bases at J; junction bases unmatched: 6. Germline CDR1 SQVTM, CDR2 ANQGSEA. The CDR3 extends over 12 amino acids. CDR3 sequence (DNA): TGCAGCGGCTCGGGGACTAGCCATACGCAGTATTTT. Protein: CSGSGTSHTQYF.

Details on this clone: In the same sample, other DNA sequences code for this CDR3. This chain joins TRBV9 and TRBJ2-5; D possibly corresponds to TRBD1 (5 bases). The CDR3 length is 14 residues. Deletions cut 2 bases from V and 2 bases from J, with 10 bases between. Germline V gene lookup returns CDR1 SGDLS and CDR2 YYNGEE. CDR3 region: CASSVTGQQETQYF. The CDR3 bases are TGTGCCAGCAGCGTTACAGGCCAGCAAGAGACCCAGTACTTC.

The table lists this clone with a few counts. CDR3 loop: CASSEEGWGSGIDEQFF. CDR3 in DNA: TGTGCCAGCAGTGAAGAGGGGTGGGGTAGCGGGATAGACGAGCAGTTCTTC. The chain uses TRBV6-1 and TRBJ2-1; 8 nucleotides agree with TRBD2. V dropped 1 base and J dropped 10; count of bases not matched to a gene: 15. The length of the CDR3 is 17 residues. Per germline, CDR1 MNHNS and CDR2 SASEGT.

The V call is TRBV6-1, the J call TRBJ2-7; D gene uncertain. The CDR3 is 12 amino acids. Per germline, CDR1 MNHNS and CDR2 SASEGT. Trimming took off 2 bases at V and 4 bases at J, with 6 bases between the two ends. The CDR3 region is CASSETAYEQYF. CDR3 nucleotide sequence: TGTGCCAGCAGTGAAACGGCGTACGAGCAGTACTTC.

There are a few counts of this clone. The CDR3 sequence: CASRSEGRRGEKLFF. The CDR3 nucleotides read TGCGCCAGCCGGAGTGAGGGGCGCAGGGGTGAAAAACTGTTTTTT. The chain employs TRBV5-1 and TRBJ1-4; a weak D match, TRBD1 (6 bases). CDR1 SGHRS and CDR2 YFSETQ come from the germline V gene. V shed 7 bases and J shed 7 bases, with 20 bases lying between them. This CDR3 is 15 amino acids long.

This sequence joins TRBV6-5 and TRBJ2-2, with D possibly TRBD2 on 6 matching bases. The germline V and J ends were trimmed by 6 bases and 1 base, with 12 bases remaining between them. The CDR3 length is 15 residues. Per the germline V gene, CDR1 is MNHEY and CDR2 is SVGAGI. The CDR3 loop is CASRSKGGNTGELFF. The CDR3 DNA sequence: TGTGCCAGCAGATCTAAGGGAGGGAACACCGGGGAGCTGTTTTTT.

The chain employs TRBV5-1 and TRBJ2-5; 10 bases are shared with TRBD1. V lost 0 bases and J lost 5; bases outside the gene matches: 4. The CDR3 is 15 residues long. Germline-derived CDR1 and CDR2 are SGHRS and YFSETQ. The CDR3 sequence is CASSLGDRGLETQYF. The DNA of the CDR3 is TGCGCCAGCAGCTTGGGGGACAGGGGTCTGGAGACCCAGTACTTC.

The rearrangement uses TRBV15 and TRBJ2-7; the match to TRBD1 covers 10 bases. The V and J ends lost 5 bases and 4 bases, in that order; junction bases with no gene match: 8. This CDR3 spans 15 amino acids. Germline V gene sequence: CDR1 LNHNV, CDR2 YYDKDF (reference sequence). CDR3 in DNA: TGTGCCACCAGCCTCCGACAGGGGGCTTATTACGAGCAGTACTTC. Translation gives CATSLRQGAYYEQYF. Full variable domain (outside the CDR3, taken from reference TRBV15 and TRBJ2-7): DAMVIQNPRYQVTQFGKPVTLSCSQTLNHNVMYWYQQKSSQAPKLLFHYYDKDFNNEADTPDNFQSRRPNTSFCFLDIRSPGLGDTAMYLCATSLRQGAYYEQYFGPGTRLTVT.

This sequence joins TRBV9 and TRBJ2-6; 11 positions match TRBD2. There are 20 residues in the CDR3. Unmatched junction bases numbered 12, after V lost 0 bases and J lost 4 bases. Per the germline V gene, CDR1 is SGDLS and CDR2 is YYNGEE. In DNA form, the CDR3 reads TGTGCCAGCAGCGTAGGTGCTAGCGGGAGGCGTCCCACCGGGGCCAACGTCCTGACTTTC. Its protein is CASSVGASGRRPTGANVLTF.

In this sample, this clone turned up a few times. This chain joins TRBV5-1 and TRBJ2-1; no reliable D call. From germline, CDR1 is SGHRS and CDR2 YFSETQ. Trimming stripped 0 bases from V and 9 bases from J, with 10 bases between. The CDR3 totals 13 residues. Written as DNA, the CDR3 is TGCGCCAGCAGCTTGGGTGGGTCAGCTGAGCAGTTCTTC. Translating it yields CASSLGGSAEQFF. Complete variable domain (other parts from reference TRBV5-1 and TRBJ2-1): KAGVTQTPRYLIKTRGQQVTLSCSPISGHRSVSWYQQTPGQGLQFLFEYFSETQRNKGNFPGRFSGRQFSNSRSEMNVSTLELGDSALYLCASSLGGSAEQFFGPGTRLTVL.

The chain joins TRBV11-2 to TRBJ2-1; 8 bases agree with TRBD2. The CDR3 has 15 residues. Trimming at V came to 4 bases and at J to 8 bases, leaving 10 bases not matched to a gene. Germline V CDR1 and CDR2: SGHAT, FQNNGV. The CDR3 DNA reads as TGTGCCAGCAGCTCACCAGCGGGAGTTTCCCATGAGCAGTTCTTC. The encoded protein is CASSSPAGVSHEQFF.

The chain employs TRBV7-6 and TRBJ2-3; a weak D match, TRBD2 (6 bases). V was pared by 1 base and J by 1 base, with 12 bases between. This CDR3 is 16 amino acids long. Germline V gene sequence: CDR1 SGHVS, CDR2 FNYEAQ. This CDR3 reads CASSLGVGGGTDTQYF. The CDR3 nucleotides are TGTGCCAGCAGCTTAGGCGTAGGCGGGGGCACAGATACGCAGTATTTT. The complete variable domain, with remaining parts taken from reference TRBV7-6 and TRBJ2-3, reads GAGVSQSPRYKVTKRGQDVALRCDPISGHVSLYWYRQALGQGPEFLTYFNYEAQQDKSGLPNDRFSAERPEGSISTLTIQRTEQRDSAMYRCASSLGVGGGTDTQYFGPGTRLTVL.

The V gene is TRBV2, the J gene TRBJ1-2; TRBD1 agrees at 7 bases. V lost 5 bases to trimming and J lost 0 bases; unmatched junction nucleotides: 6. This CDR3 has 15 residues. Per the germline V gene, CDR1 is SNHLY and CDR2 is FYNNEI. The CDR3 reads CASSRDSLSNYGYTF. In nucleotides, the CDR3 is TGTGCCAGCAGTCGGGACAGCCTTTCTAACTATGGCTACACCTTC.

The J gene is TRBJ2-3, the V gene TRBV29-1; 9 bases are a match to TRBD1. The CDR3 contains 15 residues. V trimming: 5 bases; J trimming: 3 bases; junction bases outside the gene matches: 9. From germline, CDR1 is SQVTM and CDR2 ANQGSEA. CDR3 DNA sequence: TGCAGCGTTTTCCAGCCGGGACAGGGTACAGATACGCAGTATTTT. Translated: CSVFQPGQGTDTQYF.

The chain has TRBV21-1 and TRBJ1-1; the table assigns TRBD1, which was not confirmed against the DNA. TRBV21-1 is a pseudogene locus. This CDR3 is 16 amino acids long. CDR3 sequence: CASSKECPQENTEAFF. DNA for the CDR3: TGTGCCAGCAGCAAAGAGTGTCCCCAGGAAAACACTGAAGCTTTCTTT.

This chain connects TRBV4-3 to TRBJ2-3; tentatively, D is TRBD2 (6 bases). Trimming took 1 base from V and 5 from J, leaving 16 bases between them. The germline gives CDR1 LGHNA, CDR2 YSLEER. The CDR3 has 16 amino acids. Here the CDR3 DNA reads TGCGCCAGCAGCCAAGCGGGGACTTTATCCGTAGATACGCAGTATTTT. It encodes CASSQAGTLSVDTQYF.

J is TRBJ2-6 and V is TRBV29-1; D is ambiguous. Germline CDR1 is SQVTM and CDR2 is ANQGSEA. The CDR3 consists of 12 residues. V lost 6 bases and J 2 bases, leaving 5 bases between the germline ends. The CDR3 coding sequence is TGCAGCGTCACGACTGGGGCCAACGTCCTGACTTTC. Encoded protein: CSVTTGANVLTF.

The rearrangement joins TRBV9 to TRBJ2-1; perhaps D is TRBD1 or TRBD2 (5 bases each). Between the trimmed V and J ends, which lost 3 bases and 0 bases, there was a span of 13 bases. The length of the CDR3 is 16 residues. CDR1 is SGDLS, CDR2 YYNGEE, per germline. The CDR3 DNA is TGTGCCAGCAGCGCGGGGACGTCCAGCTCCTACAATGAGCAGTTCTTC. This sequence encodes CASSAGTSSSYNEQFF.

There are a few counts of this clone. The chain links TRBV2 to TRBJ2-2; D unclear. The CDR3 length is 13 residues. V gave up 7 bases and J gave up 2 bases, with 8 bases separating them. The V gene's germline CDR1 is SNHLY and CDR2 FYNNEI. CDR3 sequence (DNA): TGTGCCAGCATTTCTCGAAACACCGGGGAGCTGTTTTTT. It encodes CASISRNTGELFF.

The chain has TRBV10-1 and TRBJ2-7; D is uncertain. The germline CDR1 and CDR2 sequences are WNHNN and SYGVQD (reference sequence). Trimming shortened V by 6 bases and J by 6 bases, and 18 bases separated the two germline ends. The CDR3 runs 14 residues. The CDR3 loop reads CASSPLEAPSEQYF. CDR3 DNA: TGCGCCAGCAGCCCACTCGAGGCCCCCTCCGAGCAGTACTTC.

This chain joins TRBV19 and TRBJ2-5; weak D call: TRBD2 (5 bases). Trimming removed 1 base at V and 5 bases at J, with 14 bases between. The germline gives CDR1 LNHDA, CDR2 SQIVND (reference sequence). This CDR3 is 15 amino acids long. CDR3 bases: TGTGCCAGTAGTATAGTCGGTAGCGAACTGGAGACCCAGTACTTC. Translation gives CASSIVGSELETQYF. The full variable domain, with the rest looked up from reference TRBV19 and TRBJ2-5, is DGGITQSPKYLFRKEGQNVTLSCEQNLNHDAMYWYRQDPGQGLRLIYYSQIVNDFQKGDIAEGYSVSREKKESFPLTVTSAQKNPTAFYLCASSIVGSELETQYFGPGTRLLVL.